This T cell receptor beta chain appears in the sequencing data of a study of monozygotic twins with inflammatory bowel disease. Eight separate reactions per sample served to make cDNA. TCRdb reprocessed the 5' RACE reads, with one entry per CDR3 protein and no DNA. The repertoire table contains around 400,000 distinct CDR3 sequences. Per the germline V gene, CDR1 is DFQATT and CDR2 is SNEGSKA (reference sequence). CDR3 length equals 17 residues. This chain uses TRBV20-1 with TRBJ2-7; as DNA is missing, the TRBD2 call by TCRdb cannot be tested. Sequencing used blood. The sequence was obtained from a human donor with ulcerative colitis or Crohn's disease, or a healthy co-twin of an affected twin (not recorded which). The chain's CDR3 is CSARASESWRAPYEQYF.